This entry lists 28 T cell receptor beta chains sequenced from one sample in a study of CD8 T cells in ankylosing spondylitis (dated by TCRdb to 2016 to 2017). Points the paper makes about the study in general: A TCR beta motif made up of under ten highly homologous amino acid variants appeared to be characteristic of blood from ankylosing spondylitis patients.

Receptors were amplified or captured by 5' RACE. Sequencing used an Illumina HiSeq 2500. Starting from the raw public reads, TCRdb applied fastp trimming at Q25, assembled clones with MiXCR and retained in-frame beta chains. Each CDR3 protein gets just one entry, which takes the most common genes and DNA from the rows behind it. The sample yields some 840,000 distinct CDR3 sequences; about 12% were counted once. The ten largest clonotypes hold less than 0.65% of the sample. No antigens are known for them. Source material: blood, either unsorted or a sorted T cell fraction (not recorded which). The receptors were sampled from a male donor with ankylosing spondylitis.

The chain carries TRBV6-1 and TRBJ2-5; D possibly corresponds to TRBD2 (5 bases). CDR1 is MNHNS and CDR2 is SASEGT in the germline V gene. This CDR3 region has 13 residues. The germline V and J ends were trimmed by 2 bases and 7 bases, with 11 bases remaining between them. CDR3 sequence reads: CASSESTRVTQYF. Here the CDR3 DNA reads TGTGCCAGCAGTGAAAGCACGAGGGTGACCCAGTACTTC.

This clonotype was recorded at least ten times. The V gene is TRBV5-1, the J gene TRBJ2-7; 8 bases match TRBD2. Unmatched junction bases numbered 4, after V lost 0 bases and J lost 2 bases. This CDR3 has 15 residues. Per the germline V gene, CDR1 is SGHRS and CDR2 is YFSETQ. CDR3 loop: CASSLAIAGTYEQYF. DNA for the CDR3: TGCGCCAGCAGCTTGGCAATAGCGGGGACCTACGAGCAGTACTTC.

This clonotype was seen a few times. This chain links TRBV6-1 with TRBJ1-3, with D possibly matching TRBD1 (5 bases). Germline lookup yields CDR1 MNHNS and CDR2 SASEGT. The CDR3 totals 13 residues. V shed 6 bases and J shed 4 bases, with 10 bases lying between them. The CDR3 spells CASSEEGGNTIYF. The DNA of the CDR3 is TGTGCCAGCAGCGAGGAGGGGGGAAACACCATATATTTT.

This clonotype was seen a handful of times. The chain carries TRBV20-1 and TRBJ2-7; tentatively, D is TRBD2 (5 bases). The CDR3 is made up of 16 amino acids. The ends were cut back, 3 bases at V and 2 bases at J, with 20 bases in the middle. From germline, CDR1 is DFQATT and CDR2 SNEGSKA (reference sequence). CDR3 loop: CSASVISARRPYEQYF. In nucleotides, the CDR3 is TGCAGTGCTAGCGTAATTAGCGCTAGGCGACCCTACGAGCAGTACTTC.

This clonotype showed up just a few times. This chain uses TRBV18 with TRBJ2-1; D ambiguous. CDR1 is KGHSH, CDR2 LQKENI, per germline. CDR3 size: 13 residues. V gave up 0 bases and J gave up 9 bases, with 9 bases separating them. The CDR3: CASSPPSYTEQFF. The CDR3 DNA reads as TGTGCCAGCTCACCACCGTCTTATACTGAGCAGTTCTTC.

This clonotype was counted only a few times. J is TRBJ2-5 and V is TRBV29-1; TRBD2 is a possible D gene (7 bases). CDR3 length equals 13 residues. Trimming stripped 7 bases from V and 5 bases from J, with 17 bases between. The germline CDR1 and CDR2 sequences are SQVTM and ANQGSEA. The CDR3 DNA reads TGCAGCGGGGGGGGCGTCCTCCTGGAGACCCAGTACTTC. The encoded protein is CSGGGVLLETQYF.

This clonotype was recorded at least ten times. The J gene is TRBJ1-5, the V gene TRBV20-1, with D uncertain. The germline V gene encodes CDR1 DFQATT and CDR2 SNEGSKA (reference sequence). V lost 1 base and J 0 bases, leaving 4 bases between the germline ends. The CDR3 has 13 residues. CDR3 amino acids: CSARVGSNQPQHF. As DNA, the CDR3 is TGCAGTGCTAGAGTGGGTAGCAATCAGCCCCAGCATTTT.

The chain carries TRBV20-1 and TRBJ2-7; D is perhaps TRBD1 or TRBD2 (5 bases each). This CDR3 spans 14 amino acids. Trimming cost V 3 bases and J 0 bases, with 12 bases left between them. Looked up from germline, CDR1 is DFQATT and CDR2 is SNEGSKA (reference sequence). CDR3 in DNA: TGCAGTGCTAGTGAGGGGACCACCTCCTACGAGCAGTACTTC. Its protein product is CSASEGTTSYEQYF.

V usage is TRBV20-1 and J usage is TRBJ2-1; no firm D call. Germline V gene data show CDR1 as DFQATT and CDR2 as SNEGSKA (reference sequence). This CDR3 is built from 16 residues. Trimming took off 4 bases at V and 0 bases at J, with 16 bases between the two ends. In DNA, the CDR3 is TGCAGTGCTAAGGGCAGGATCAGGAGCTCCTACAATGAGCAGTTCTTC. Translating gives CSAKGRIRSSYNEQFF.

CDR3 loop: CASSPTGRDTGELFF. In nucleotides, the CDR3 is TGTGCCAGCAGTCCGACAGGGAGGGACACCGGGGAGCTGTTTTTT. The V call is TRBV6-1, the J call TRBJ2-2; D tentatively reads TRBD1 or TRBD2 (7 bases each). The CDR3 loop spans 15 amino acids. The V end lost 5 bases, the J end lost 3 bases, and 13 bases lay between the germline ends. Germline V gene lookup returns CDR1 MNHNS and CDR2 SASEGT.

The chain couples TRBV7-2 to TRBJ1-2; D perhaps matches TRBD1 (5 bases). The germline V gene encodes CDR1 SGHTA and CDR2 FQGNSA. Trimming pared 4 bases from V and 3 bases from J, leaving 15 bases between. The CDR3 covers 15 residues. CDR3 sequence (DNA): TGTGCCAGCAGCTGGGACGGTGGGGACCACTATGGCTACACCTTC. Protein product: CASSWDGGDHYGYTF.

This clonotype has a handful of counts. The V call is TRBV28, the J call TRBJ2-2, with 9 positions matching TRBD2. The CDR3 runs to 16 residues. Germline CDR1 reads MDHEN; CDR2 reads SYDVKM. V lost 3 bases and J lost 5; bases outside the gene matches: 7. CDR3 nucleotide sequence: TGTGCCAGCAGTTTCATAGCGGGAGTACGTACCGGGGAGCTGTTTTTT. Translation: CASSFIAGVRTGELFF.

The table lists this clonotype with a few counts. The chain joins TRBV20-1 to TRBJ2-1; 8 bases agree with TRBD2. The germline V gene encodes CDR1 DFQATT and CDR2 SNEGSKA (reference sequence). The CDR3 has 20 residues. Trimming took 6 bases from V and 0 from J; bases not matched to a gene: 22. This CDR3 is CSANGRGAGGLVSSYNEQFF. The CDR3 DNA is TGCAGTGCCAATGGACGAGGCGCGGGGGGCCTCGTAAGCTCCTACAATGAGCAGTTCTTC.

This clonotype was recorded a few times. V is TRBV10-3 and J is TRBJ1-5; TRBD1 might be the D (5 bases). CDR3 length equals 12 residues. CDR1 and CDR2 from the germline V gene are ENHRY and SYGVKD. V lost 8 bases, J lost 3 bases, and 8 bases lay in between. This CDR3 reads CAIGGVNQPQHF. CDR3 nucleotides: TGTGCCATCGGGGGGGTCAATCAGCCCCAGCATTTT.

In its sample, this clonotype was seen many times. The J gene is TRBJ2-1, the V gene TRBV20-1; either TRBD1 or TRBD2 may fit D (5 bases each). V lost 3 bases and J lost 8, with 14 bases in between. The CDR3 is made up of 13 amino acids. Germline V gene sequence: CDR1 DFQATT, CDR2 SNEGSKA (reference sequence). The DNA of the CDR3 is TGCAGTGCTAGGGACTGGACATTGGATGAGCAGTTCTTC. Translating gives CSARDWTLDEQFF.

This chain connects TRBV2 to TRBJ1-2; D is perhaps TRBD1 (5 bases). Deletions cut 6 bases from V and 7 bases from J, with 9 bases between. Germline V CDR1 and CDR2: SNHLY, FYNNEI. The CDR3 loop spans 11 amino acids. The CDR3 coding sequence is TGTGCCAGCAGGGGGGAAGGTGGCTACACCTTC. Protein: CASRGEGGYTF.

The CDR3 bases are TGTGCCATCAGTGAGTTAGTCTACGAGCAGTACTTC. Translated, it gives CAISELVYEQYF. V gene TRBV10-3 combines with J gene TRBJ2-7, with no clear D. CDR1 is ENHRY and CDR2 is SYGVKD in the germline V gene. V shed 1 base and J shed 3 bases, with 4 bases lying between them. This CDR3 is built from 12 residues.

The chain links TRBV7-2 to TRBJ1-2; 7 bases match TRBD1. Trimming took 3 bases from V and 4 from J; bases not matched to a gene: 11. The germline gives CDR1 SGHTA, CDR2 FQGNSA. The CDR3 spans 16 residues. CDR3 loop: CASSLGRQGQGYGYTF. CDR3 nucleotides: TGTGCCAGCAGCTTGGGGCGACAGGGCCAGGGCTATGGCTACACCTTC.

The table lists this clonotype with a few counts. V usage is TRBV20-1 and J usage is TRBJ2-2; D call uncertain. Trimming cost V 1 base and J 4 bases, with 1 base left between them. Germline V CDR1 and CDR2: DFQATT, SNEGSKA (reference sequence). This CDR3 has 11 amino acids. This CDR3 is CSARVTGELFF. CDR3 DNA: TGCAGTGCTAGAGTCACCGGGGAGCTGTTTTTT.

The chain has TRBV7-3 and TRBJ2-2; possible D gene TRBD1, 6 bases. Trimming removed 7 bases at V and 7 bases at J, with 13 bases between. This CDR3 is 13 amino acids long. Germline V CDR1 and CDR2: SGHTA, FQGTGA. CDR3 amino acids: CASTLNRDGELFF. CDR3 DNA: TGTGCCAGCACTCTGAACAGGGACGGGGAGCTGTTTTTT.

This clonotype showed up many times. The chain links TRBV29-1 to TRBJ2-7; TRBD2 matches 7 bases. Per the germline V gene, CDR1 is SQVTM and CDR2 is ANQGSEA. This CDR3 contains 12 residues. V shed 7 bases, J shed 6 bases, and the junction held 9 bases outside the gene matches. CDR3 protein: CSAGLERSEQYF. The DNA for the CDR3 is TGCAGCGCCGGACTAGAAAGATCCGAGCAGTACTTC.

This clonotype has just a few counts. The chain's CDR3 is CASSLGSIQTEAFF. As DNA, the CDR3 is TGTGCCAGCAGCCTGGGATCGATACAAACTGAAGCTTTCTTT. The gene calls are TRBV5-6 and TRBJ1-1; D unclear. The CDR3 length is 14 residues. Germline CDR1 reads SGHDT; CDR2 reads YYEEEE. V was shortened by 4 bases and J by 5 bases, with 15 bases between the two germline ends.

This chain joins TRBV29-1 and TRBJ2-1, with D tentatively TRBD2 (6 bases). Germline CDR1 and CDR2: SQVTM and ANQGSEA. This CDR3 has 15 residues. The ends were cut back, 6 bases at V and 0 bases at J, with 15 bases in the middle. The CDR3 nucleotides are TGCAGCGTGGGGGGTGGGGGTTACTCCTACAATGAGCAGTTCTTC. Its translation is CSVGGGGYSYNEQFF.

V gene TRBV7-8 combines with J gene TRBJ1-2; no clear D. The germline V and J ends were trimmed by 0 bases and 7 bases, with 9 bases remaining between them. CDR3 length: 13 amino acids. CDR1 and CDR2 from the germline V gene are SGHVS and FQNEAQ. CDR3 sequence reads: CASSLALESGYTF. CDR3 nucleotide sequence: TGTGCCAGCAGCTTAGCCCTTGAGAGTGGCTACACCTTC.

This clonotype showed up many times. The chain is built from TRBV6-5 and TRBJ2-1; no clear D gene. The length of the CDR3 is 11 residues. In germline, CDR1 is MNHEY, CDR2 SVGAGI. V dropped 3 bases and J dropped 10 bases, with 7 bases sitting between them. This CDR3 is CASSYRREQFF. DNA of the CDR3: TGTGCCAGCAGTTATCGACGGGAGCAGTTCTTC.

This clonotype was found a few times. This chain links TRBV28 with TRBJ2-1; 8 positions agree with TRBD1. Germline V gene data show CDR1 as MDHEN and CDR2 as SYDVKM. The V gene end was trimmed by 2 bases and the J gene end by 9 bases; junction bases not matched to a gene: 12. The CDR3 is 16 amino acids. The DNA of the CDR3 is TGTGCCAGCAGTTTAGGACCTTCGACAGGGGCGGTTGAGCAGTTCTTC. Amino acid sequence: CASSLGPSTGAVEQFF.

This chain connects TRBV7-9 to TRBJ2-5, with TRBD2 as a possible D gene (6 bases). The germline V gene encodes CDR1 SEHNR and CDR2 FQNEAQ (reference sequence). V was cut by 5 bases and J by 6 bases, with 16 bases left in between. This CDR3 is built from 14 residues. CDR3 sequence: CASSHGAGSQTQYF. The CDR3 nucleotides read TGTGCCAGCAGCCACGGGGCGGGATCACAGACCCAGTACTTC.

The rearrangement joins TRBV6-5 to TRBJ2-1; D uncertain. The CDR3 runs to 15 residues. Germline CDR1 reads MNHEY; CDR2 reads SVGAGI. V lost 2 bases and J lost 0, with 8 bases in between. CDR3 sequence: CASSYTASSYNEQFF. The CDR3 coding sequence is TGTGCCAGCAGTTACACGGCTAGCTCCTACAATGAGCAGTTCTTC.